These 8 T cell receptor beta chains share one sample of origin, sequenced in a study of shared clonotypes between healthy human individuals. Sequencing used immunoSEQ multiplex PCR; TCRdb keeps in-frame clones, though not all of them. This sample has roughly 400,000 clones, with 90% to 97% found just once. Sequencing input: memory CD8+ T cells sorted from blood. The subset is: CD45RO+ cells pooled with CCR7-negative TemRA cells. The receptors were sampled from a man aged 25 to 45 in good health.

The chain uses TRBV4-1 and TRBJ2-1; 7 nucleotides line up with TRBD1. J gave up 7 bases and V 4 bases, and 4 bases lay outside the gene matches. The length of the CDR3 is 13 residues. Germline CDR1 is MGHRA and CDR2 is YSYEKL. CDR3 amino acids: CASSPQTGNEQFF. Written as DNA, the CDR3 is TGCGCCAGCAGCCCCCAGACAGGGAATGAGCAGTTCTTC.

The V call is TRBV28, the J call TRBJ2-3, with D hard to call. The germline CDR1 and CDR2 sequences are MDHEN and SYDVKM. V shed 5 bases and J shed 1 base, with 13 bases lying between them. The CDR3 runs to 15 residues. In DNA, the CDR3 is TGTGCCAGCAGTGAATTAGACTTAGGCACAGATACGCAGTATTTT. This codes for CASSELDLGTDTQYF.

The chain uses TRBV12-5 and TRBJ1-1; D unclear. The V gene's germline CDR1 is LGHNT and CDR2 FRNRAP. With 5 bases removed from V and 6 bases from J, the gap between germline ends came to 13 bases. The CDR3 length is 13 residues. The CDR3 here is CASGTPHGAEAFF. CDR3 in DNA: TGTGCTAGTGGTACCCCTCATGGCGCTGAAGCTTTCTTT.

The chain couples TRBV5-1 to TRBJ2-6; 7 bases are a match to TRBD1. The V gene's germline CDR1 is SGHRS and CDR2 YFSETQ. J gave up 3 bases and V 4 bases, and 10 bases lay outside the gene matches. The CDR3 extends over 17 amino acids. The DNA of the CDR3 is TGCGCCAGCAGCCTACACCAGACAGGGAATGGGGCCAACGTCCTGACTTTC. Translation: CASSLHQTGNGANVLTF.

This chain's CDR3 is CSVVGLHEKTYNEQFF. The CDR3 DNA sequence: TGCAGCGTTGTGGGGTTACATGAGAAGACCTACAATGAGCAGTTCTTC. This chain joins TRBV29-1 and TRBJ2-1; D unclear. Germline V CDR1 and CDR2: SQVTM, ANQGSEA. The CDR3 sequence is 16 residues long. The V end was cut by 4 bases, the J end by 2 bases, with 18 bases between.

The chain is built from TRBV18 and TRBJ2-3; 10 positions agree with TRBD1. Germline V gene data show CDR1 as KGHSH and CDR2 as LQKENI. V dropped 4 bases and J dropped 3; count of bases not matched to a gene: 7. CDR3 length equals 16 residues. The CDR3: CASSLTGTGETDTQYF. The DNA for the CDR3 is TGTGCCAGCTCACTCACCGGGACAGGGGAGACAGATACGCAGTATTTT.

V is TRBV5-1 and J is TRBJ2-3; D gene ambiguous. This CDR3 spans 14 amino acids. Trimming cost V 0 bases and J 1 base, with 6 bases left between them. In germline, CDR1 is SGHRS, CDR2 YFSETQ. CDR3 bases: TGCGCCAGCAGCTTGGCAAGGGGCACAGATACGCAGTATTTT. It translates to CASSLARGTDTQYF.

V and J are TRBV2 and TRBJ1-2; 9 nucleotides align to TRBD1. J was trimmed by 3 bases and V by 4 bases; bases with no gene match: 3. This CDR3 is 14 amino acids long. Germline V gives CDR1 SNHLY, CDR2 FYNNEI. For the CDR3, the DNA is TGTGCCAGCAGTGGGGGACAGGGCCACTATGGCTACACCTTC. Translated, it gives CASSGGQGHYGYTF.